This T cell receptor (beta chain) is drawn from a study of cytomegalovirus exposure and HLA in healthy donors. The overall study: From donors who were HLA-typed, an early data release held approximately 80 million unique TCRs.

Findings and caveats of the study: Listed as cytomegalovirus-associated were approximately 160 TCR beta chains.

The CDR3 sequence is 17 residues long. The germline V gene encodes CDR1 MGHRA and CDR2 YSYEKL. Losses at the gene ends were 1 base for V and 7 bases for J; bases not matched to a gene: 14. The PCR ran on 60 Vbeta and 13 Jbeta primers. The method was immunoSEQ multiplex PCR; TCRdb's version includes in-frame clones alone and lacks a portion of them. The repertoire has about 120,000 clones, 75% to 85% of them found once; the top ten carry 3.5% to 5%. Healthy bone marrow donors formed the donor group. As to this clone: Its target is not known.

The source material was PBMCs. The sequence derives from a man younger than 40 in good health and CMV-seropositive. The V and J genes are TRBV4-1 and TRBJ2-3, with 7 nucleotides matching TRBD1. The CDR3 coding sequence is TGCGCCAGCAGCCAAGGACTTAGAGACAGGGAGACAAATACGCAGTATTTT. It encodes CASSQGLRDRETNTQYF.